The rows below give T cell receptor beta chains drawn from one sample of a study of blood T cell repertoires in COVID-19. Generated by immunoSEQ multiplex PCR, the TCRdb table keeps only in-frame clones and is missing some. The sample comprises about 83,000 clones, 85% to 90% of which are singletons, and 7% to 9% rests with the top ten. Sequencing was done on a sample of peripheral blood. These receptors originate from a man older than 75 with active or convalescent COVID-19. The CDR3 runs from the conserved cysteine through the conserved F or W.

J: TRBJ2-1
V: TRBV7-2
CDR3: CASSLRASGSNEQFF

J: TRBJ1-2
V: TRBV7-9
CDR3: CASSSDRRPNFYGYTF

J: TRBJ2-2
V: TRBV10-3
CDR3: CAISKGVSANTGELFF

J: TRBJ1-5
V: TRBV28
CDR3: CASSIQGAGSQPQHF

J: TRBJ2-2
V: TRBV19
CDR3: CASSIAAGELFF

J: TRBJ2-1
V: TRBV21-1
CDR3: CASSDPGLGSYNEQFF

J: TRBJ1-5
V: TRBV16
CDR3: CASSPGRIGNQPQHF

J: TRBJ2-2
V: TRBV4-1
CDR3: CASSQVGGRVSSTGELFF

J: TRBJ2-5
V: TRBV21-1
CDR3: CASSKQGRGETQYF

J: TRBJ2-3
V: TRBV28
CDR3: CASSSRGTPDTQYF

J: TRBJ1-6
V: TRBV5-1
CDR3: CASSLEGRPGDSPLHF

J: TRBJ2-5
V: TRBV3-1/TRBV3-2
CDR3: CASSQDRVTQYF

J: TRBJ1-1
V: TRBV5-1
CDR3: CASSIQGQNTEAFF

J: TRBJ1-1
V: TRBV7-9
CDR3: CASSLTGSGNTEAFF

J: TRBJ1-6
V: TRBV7-2
CDR3: CASSSDRASSPLHF

J: TRBJ2-5
V: TRBV18
CDR3: CASSQLAGGGETQYF

J: TRBJ2-1
V: TRBV24-1
CDR3: CATSESGTGGLYEQFF

J: TRBJ1-4
V: TRBV5-1
CDR3: CASSLGQGQGREKLFF

J: TRBJ2-3
V: TRBV4-1
CDR3: CASSPGQGKVTDTQYF

J: TRBJ1-3
V: TRBV2
CDR3: CASRRTGGGVSGNTIYF

J: TRBJ2-1
V: TRBV2
CDR3: CASSRLAQAYNEQFF

J: TRBJ1-2
V: TRBV5-1
CDR3: CASSLPGDGYTF

J: TRBJ2-3
V: TRBV7-9
CDR3: CASSLRGLTDTQYF